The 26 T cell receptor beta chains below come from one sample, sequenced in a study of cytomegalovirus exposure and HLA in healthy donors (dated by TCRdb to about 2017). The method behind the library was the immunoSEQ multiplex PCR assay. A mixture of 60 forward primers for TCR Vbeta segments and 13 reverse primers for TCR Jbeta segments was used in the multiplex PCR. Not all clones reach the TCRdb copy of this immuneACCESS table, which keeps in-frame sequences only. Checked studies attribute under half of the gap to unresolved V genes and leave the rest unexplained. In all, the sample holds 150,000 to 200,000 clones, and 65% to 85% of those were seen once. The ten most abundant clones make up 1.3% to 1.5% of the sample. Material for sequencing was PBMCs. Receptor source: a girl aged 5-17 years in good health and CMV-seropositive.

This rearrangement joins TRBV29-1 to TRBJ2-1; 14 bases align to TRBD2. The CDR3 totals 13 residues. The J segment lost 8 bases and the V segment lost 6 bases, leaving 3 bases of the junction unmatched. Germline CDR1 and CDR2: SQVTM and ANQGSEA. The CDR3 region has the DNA TGCAGCGTAGGGACTAGCGGGAGTGATGAGCAGTTCTTC. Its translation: CSVGTSGSDEQFF.

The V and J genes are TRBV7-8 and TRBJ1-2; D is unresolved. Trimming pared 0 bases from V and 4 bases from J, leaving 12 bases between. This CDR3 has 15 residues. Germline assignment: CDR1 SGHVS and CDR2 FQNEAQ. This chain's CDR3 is CASSLAPGVGYGYTF. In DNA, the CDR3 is TGTGCCAGCAGCTTAGCCCCAGGCGTGGGCTATGGCTACACCTTC.

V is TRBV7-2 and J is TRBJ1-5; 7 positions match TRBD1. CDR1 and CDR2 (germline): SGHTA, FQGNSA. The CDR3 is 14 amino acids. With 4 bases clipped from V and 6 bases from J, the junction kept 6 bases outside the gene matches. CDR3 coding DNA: TGTGCCAGCAGCTACAGGGGAGGTCTTCAGCCCCAGCATTTT. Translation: CASSYRGGLQPQHF. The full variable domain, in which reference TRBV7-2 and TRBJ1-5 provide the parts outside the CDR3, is GAGVSQSPSNKVTEKGKDVELRCDPISGHTALYWYRQSLGQGLEFLIYFQGNSAPDKSGLPSDRFSAERTGGSVSTLTIQRTQQEDSAVYLCASSYRGGLQPQHFGDGTRLSIL.

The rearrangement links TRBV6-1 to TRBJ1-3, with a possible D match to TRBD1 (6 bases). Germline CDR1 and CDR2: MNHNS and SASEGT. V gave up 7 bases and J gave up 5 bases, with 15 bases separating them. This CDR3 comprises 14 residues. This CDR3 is CASIVQGGRNTIYF. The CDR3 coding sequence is TGTGCCAGCATCGTACAGGGCGGCCGAAACACCATATATTTT.

The CDR3 coding sequence is TGTGCCAGCAGCTTAGGGGCCGGGACAGGAGGGGGGTGGGACACTGAAGCTTTCTTT. Amino acids: CASSLGAGTGGGWDTEAFF. The chain carries TRBV13 and TRBJ1-1, with TRBD1 matching over 8 bases. With V trimmed by 0 bases and J by 3 bases, 15 bases remained unmatched. This CDR3 spans 19 amino acids. Germline-derived CDR1 and CDR2 are PRHDT and FYEKMQ (reference sequence).

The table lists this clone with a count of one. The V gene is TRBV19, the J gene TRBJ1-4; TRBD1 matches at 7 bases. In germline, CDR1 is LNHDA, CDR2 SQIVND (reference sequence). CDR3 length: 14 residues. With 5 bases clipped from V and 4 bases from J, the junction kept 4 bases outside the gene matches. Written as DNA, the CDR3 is TGTGCCAGTAGTTGGGACAGCCTTAATGAAAAACTGTTTTTT. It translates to CASSWDSLNEKLFF.

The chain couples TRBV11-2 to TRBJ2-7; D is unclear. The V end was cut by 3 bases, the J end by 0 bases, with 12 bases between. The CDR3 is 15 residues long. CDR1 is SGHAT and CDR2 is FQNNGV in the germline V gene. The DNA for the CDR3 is TGTGCCAGCAGCTTTGGGCCCGGCAGCTCCTACGAGCAGTACTTC. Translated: CASSFGPGSSYEQYF.

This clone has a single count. CDR3 sequence reads: CASSLAPAGNTIYF. The CDR3 DNA is TGTGCCAGCAGCTTAGCTCCAGCTGGAAACACCATATATTTT. V and J are TRBV7-6 and TRBJ1-3; D unclear. Trimming left V 0 bases short and J 2 bases short, with 5 bases between. The CDR3 contains 14 residues. Germline CDR1 SGHVS, CDR2 FNYEAQ. The entire variable domain, with the rest obtained from reference TRBV7-6 and TRBJ1-3, is as follows: GAGVSQSPRYKVTKRGQDVALRCDPISGHVSLYWYRQALGQGPEFLTYFNYEAQQDKSGLPNDRFSAERPEGSISTLTIQRTEQRDSAMYRCASSLAPAGNTIYFGEGSWLTVV.

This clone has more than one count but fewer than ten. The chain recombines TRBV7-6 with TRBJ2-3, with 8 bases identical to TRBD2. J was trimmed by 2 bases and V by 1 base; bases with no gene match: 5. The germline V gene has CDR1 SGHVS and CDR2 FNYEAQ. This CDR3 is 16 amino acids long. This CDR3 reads CASSLVSAGDTDTQYF. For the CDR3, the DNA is TGTGCCAGCAGCTTAGTGTCAGCGGGGGACACAGATACGCAGTATTTT.

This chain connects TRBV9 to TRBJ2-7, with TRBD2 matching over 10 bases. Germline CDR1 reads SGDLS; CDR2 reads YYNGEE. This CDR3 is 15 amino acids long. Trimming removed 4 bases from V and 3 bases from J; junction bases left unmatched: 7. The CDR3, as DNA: TGTGCCAGCAGCCCCACCGTAGCGGGAGGCTACGAGCAGTACTTC. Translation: CASSPTVAGGYEQYF.

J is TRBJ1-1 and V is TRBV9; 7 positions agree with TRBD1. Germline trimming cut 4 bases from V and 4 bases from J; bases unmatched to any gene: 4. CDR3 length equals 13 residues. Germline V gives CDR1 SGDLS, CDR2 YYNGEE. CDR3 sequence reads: CASSTRTGTEAFF. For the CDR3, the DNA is TGTGCCAGCAGCACTCGGACAGGCACTGAAGCTTTCTTT.

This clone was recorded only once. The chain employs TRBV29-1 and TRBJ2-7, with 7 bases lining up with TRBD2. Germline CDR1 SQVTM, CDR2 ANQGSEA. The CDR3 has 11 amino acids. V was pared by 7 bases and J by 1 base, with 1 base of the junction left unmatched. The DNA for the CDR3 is TGCAGCGCCGGGGGGTCCTACGAGCAGTACTTC. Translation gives CSAGGSYEQYF.

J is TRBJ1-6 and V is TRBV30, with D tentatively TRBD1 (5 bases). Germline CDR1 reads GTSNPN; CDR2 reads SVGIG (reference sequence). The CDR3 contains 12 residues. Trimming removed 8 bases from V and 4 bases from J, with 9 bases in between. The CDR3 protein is CAIDSYNSPLHF. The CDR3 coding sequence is TGTGCCATCGACAGTTATAATTCACCCCTCCACTTT.

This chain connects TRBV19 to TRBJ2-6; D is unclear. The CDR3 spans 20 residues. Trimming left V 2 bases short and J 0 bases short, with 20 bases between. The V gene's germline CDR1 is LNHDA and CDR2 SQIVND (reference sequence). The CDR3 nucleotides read TGTGCCAGTAGTATACTTTTGGGCAGGCAACTTCACTCTGGGGCCAACGTCCTGACTTTC. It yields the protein CASSILLGRQLHSGANVLTF.

CDR3 amino acids: CASRRGYTEAFF. In DNA, the CDR3 is TGTGCCAGCAGGCGGGGGTACACTGAAGCTTTCTTT. This chain uses TRBV25-1 with TRBJ1-1; tentative D call: TRBD1 (5 bases). The CDR3 spans 12 residues. Looked up from germline, CDR1 is MGHDK and CDR2 is SYGVNS. Deletions cut 6 bases from V and 3 bases from J, with 8 bases between. Full variable domain (rest looked up from reference TRBV25-1 and TRBJ1-1): EADIYQTPRYLVIGTGKKITLECSQTMGHDKMYWYQQDPGMELHLIHYSYGVNSTEKGDLSSESTVSRIRTEHFPLTLESARPSHTSQYLCASRRGYTEAFFGQGTRLTVV.

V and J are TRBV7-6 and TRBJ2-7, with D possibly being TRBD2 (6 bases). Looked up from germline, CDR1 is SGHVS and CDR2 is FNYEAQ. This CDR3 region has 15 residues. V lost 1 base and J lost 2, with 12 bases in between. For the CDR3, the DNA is TGTGCCAGCAGCTTAGTAGCGGTCGGCCCCTACGAGCAGTACTTC. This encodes CASSLVAVGPYEQYF.

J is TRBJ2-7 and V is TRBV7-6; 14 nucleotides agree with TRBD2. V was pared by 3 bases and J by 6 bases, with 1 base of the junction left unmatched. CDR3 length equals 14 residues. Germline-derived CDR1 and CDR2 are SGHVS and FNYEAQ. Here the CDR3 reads CASSLGLAGVEQYF. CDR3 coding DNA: TGTGCCAGCAGCTTGGGACTAGCGGGAGTCGAGCAGTACTTC.

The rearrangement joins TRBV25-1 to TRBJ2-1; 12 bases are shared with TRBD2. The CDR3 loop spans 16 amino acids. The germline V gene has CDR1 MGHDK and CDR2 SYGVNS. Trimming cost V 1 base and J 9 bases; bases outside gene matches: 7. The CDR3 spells CASSELTSGRFGEQFF. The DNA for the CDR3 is TGTGCCAGCAGTGAATTGACTAGCGGGAGATTCGGTGAGCAGTTCTTC.

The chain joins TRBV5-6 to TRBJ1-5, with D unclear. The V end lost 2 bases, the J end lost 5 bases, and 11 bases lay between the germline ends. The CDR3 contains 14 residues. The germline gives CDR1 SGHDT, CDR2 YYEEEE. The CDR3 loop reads CASSLGRGYQPQHF. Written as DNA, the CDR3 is TGTGCCAGCAGCTTAGGCCGGGGATATCAGCCCCAGCATTTT.

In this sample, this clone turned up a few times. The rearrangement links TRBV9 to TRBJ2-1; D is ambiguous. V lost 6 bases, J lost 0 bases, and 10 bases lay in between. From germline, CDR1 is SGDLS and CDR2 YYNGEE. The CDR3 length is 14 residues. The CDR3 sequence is CASNRGNSYNEQFF. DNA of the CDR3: TGTGCCAGCAATCGCGGCAACTCCTACAATGAGCAGTTCTTC.

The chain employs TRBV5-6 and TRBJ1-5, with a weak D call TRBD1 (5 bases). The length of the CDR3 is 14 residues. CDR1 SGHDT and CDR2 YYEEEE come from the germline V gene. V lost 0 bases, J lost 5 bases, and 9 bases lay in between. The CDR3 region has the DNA TGTGCCAGCAGCTTGGCCCAGGGTGATCAGCCCCAGCATTTT. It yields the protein CASSLAQGDQPQHF.

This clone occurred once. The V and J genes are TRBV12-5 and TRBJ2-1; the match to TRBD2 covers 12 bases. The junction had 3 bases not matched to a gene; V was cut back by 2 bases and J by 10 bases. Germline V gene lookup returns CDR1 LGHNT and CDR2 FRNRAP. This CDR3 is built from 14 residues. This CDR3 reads CASGLNLAGGEQFF. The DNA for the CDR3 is TGTGCTAGTGGTTTGAACCTAGCGGGAGGGGAGCAGTTCTTC.

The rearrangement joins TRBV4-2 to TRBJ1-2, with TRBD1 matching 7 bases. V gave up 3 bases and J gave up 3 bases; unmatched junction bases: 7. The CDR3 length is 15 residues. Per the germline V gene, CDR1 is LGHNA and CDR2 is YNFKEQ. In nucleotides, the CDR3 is TGTGCCAGCAGCCAGGGGGGACAGCCCCACTATGGCTACACCTTC. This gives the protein CASSQGGQPHYGYTF.

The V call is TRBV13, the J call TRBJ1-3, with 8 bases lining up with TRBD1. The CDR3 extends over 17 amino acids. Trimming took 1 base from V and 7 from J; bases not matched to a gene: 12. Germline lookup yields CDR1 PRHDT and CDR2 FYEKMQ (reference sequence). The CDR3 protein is CASSLVPRTGNLNTIYF. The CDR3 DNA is TGTGCCAGCAGCTTAGTTCCAAGGACAGGGAATCTTAACACCATATATTTT.

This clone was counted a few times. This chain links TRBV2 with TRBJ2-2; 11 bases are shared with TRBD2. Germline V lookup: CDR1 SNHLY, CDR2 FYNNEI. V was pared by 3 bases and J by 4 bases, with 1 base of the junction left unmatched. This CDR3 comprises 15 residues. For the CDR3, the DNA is TGTGCCAGCAGTGAGGGACTAGCGGCCACCGGGGAGCTGTTTTTT. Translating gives CASSEGLAATGELFF.

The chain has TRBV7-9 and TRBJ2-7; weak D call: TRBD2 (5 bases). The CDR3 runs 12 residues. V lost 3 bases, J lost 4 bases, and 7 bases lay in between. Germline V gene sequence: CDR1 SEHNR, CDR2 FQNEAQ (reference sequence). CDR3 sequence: CASSFGLYEQYF. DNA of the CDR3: TGTGCCAGCAGCTTCGGACTTTACGAGCAGTACTTC.